This T cell receptor (beta chain) comes out of a study of shared clonotypes between healthy human individuals. In the study overall: The study drew on a couple of women and three men aged 18 to 49 as donors.

The CDR3 contains 15 residues. Trimming took 6 bases from V and 4 from J, leaving 19 bases between them. Germline CDR1 is MDHEN and CDR2 is SYDVKM. In the original analysis: ImmunoSEQ yielded junction-only sequences lacking quality scores, so filtering differed. Profiled with immunoSEQ multiplex PCR; TCRdb holds only in-frame clones, not every one. That table is the source of V, J and clone size, and D and trimming were worked out from the DNA. The table shows 650,000 to 800,000 clones, with over 55% occurring only once. The sequencing input was memory CD4+ T cells sorted from blood. Indicated subset: CD45RA-negative fraction. The receptor was derived from a woman in her twenties or thirties in good health. This chain connects TRBV28 to TRBJ2-7; no firm D call. CDR3 sequence: CASSQRTADEYEQYF. The DNA of the CDR3 is TGTGCCAGCAGCCAAAGGACCGCGGATGAGTACGAGCAGTACTTC. The variable domain in full, completed from reference TRBV28 and TRBJ2-7, reads DVKVTQSSRYLVKRTGEKVFLECVQDMDHENMFWYRQDPGLGLRLIYFSYDVKMKEKGDIPEGYSVSREKKERFSLILESASTNQTSMYLCASSQRTADEYEQYFGPGTRLTVT.